This T cell receptor (beta chain) was captured in a study of type 1 regulatory T cells. About the research overall: T-allo10 is an in vitro-generated, Tr1-enriched CD4 T cell product specific for alloantigen.

TCRdb passed the reads through MiXCR, listing each CDR3 protein once. The sample has around 88,000 distinct CDR3 sequences; less than 40% are singletons. Trimming took 8 bases from V and 4 from J, leaving 8 bases between them. The CDR3 spans 11 residues. This clonotype was found a few times. This receptor was taken from a human donor in good health. This chain uses TRBV12-3 or TRBV12-4 with TRBJ1-2; D is unclear. The sequencing input was CD4+ T cells, either the whole sample or a sorted fraction (not recorded which). This CDR3 is CASGYSYGYTF. For the CDR3, the DNA is TGTGCCAGCGGGTACAGCTATGGCTACACCTTC.